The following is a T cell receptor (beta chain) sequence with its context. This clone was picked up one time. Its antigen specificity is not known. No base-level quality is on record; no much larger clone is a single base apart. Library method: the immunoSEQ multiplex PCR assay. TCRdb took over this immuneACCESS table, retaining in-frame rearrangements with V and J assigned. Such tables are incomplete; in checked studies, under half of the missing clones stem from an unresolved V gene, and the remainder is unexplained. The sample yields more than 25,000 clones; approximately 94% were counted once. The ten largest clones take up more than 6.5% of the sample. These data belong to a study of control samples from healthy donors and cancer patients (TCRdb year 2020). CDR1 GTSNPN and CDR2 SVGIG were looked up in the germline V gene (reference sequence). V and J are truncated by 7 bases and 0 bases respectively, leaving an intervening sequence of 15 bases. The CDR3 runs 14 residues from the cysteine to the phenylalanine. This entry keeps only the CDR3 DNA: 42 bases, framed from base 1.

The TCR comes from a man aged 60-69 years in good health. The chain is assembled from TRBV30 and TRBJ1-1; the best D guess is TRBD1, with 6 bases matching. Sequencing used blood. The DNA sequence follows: TGTGCCTTGACAATAACAGGGATGAACACTGAAGCTTTCTTT. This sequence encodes CALTITGMNTEAFF.